A single sample gave rise to the 20 T cell receptor beta chains below, sequenced in a study of CD8+ T cells in alopecia areata. Noted treatment: oral pan-JAK inhibitor, 5-10 mg twice daily. Extracted from the samples, RNA was reverse transcribed into cDNA to serve as the sequencing template. This table comes from immunoSEQ multiplex PCR, and its TCRdb copy is limited to in-frame clones, with some not included. The data show about 210,000 clones, around two fifths seen once. Source: CD4+ T cells sorted from blood, taken at roughly week 36, from a patient treated with tofacitinib. The receptors originated from a human donor with alopecia areata.

This sequence joins TRBV4-2 and TRBJ2-7, with 7 bases lining up with TRBD2. CDR3 length: 16 residues. Losses at the gene ends were 3 bases for V and 2 bases for J; bases not matched to a gene: 10. Germline lookup yields CDR1 LGHNA and CDR2 YNFKEQ. This CDR3 reads CASSQAASGATYEQYF. CDR3 in DNA: TGTGCCAGCAGCCAGGCGGCTAGCGGTGCGACCTACGAGCAGTACTTC.

J is TRBJ1-2 and V is TRBV7-2; D remains unclear. V was trimmed by 5 bases and J by 3 bases, leaving 10 bases between them. The germline CDR1 and CDR2 sequences are SGHTA and FQGNSA. This CDR3 is 13 amino acids long. The CDR3 sequence is CASSRVRDYGYTF. The DNA for the CDR3 is TGTGCCAGCAGCCGCGTTAGGGACTATGGCTACACCTTC.

This clone came up a few times. The chain has TRBV7-9 and TRBJ2-2; D is unclear. This CDR3 has 15 residues. Trimming left V 1 base short and J 0 bases short, with 6 bases between. CDR1 and CDR2 (germline): SEHNR, FQNEAQ (reference sequence). The CDR3 region is CASSLGTTNTGELFF. Here the CDR3 DNA reads TGTGCCAGCAGCTTAGGGACCACGAACACCGGGGAGCTGTTTTTT.

The sample holds a few counts of this clone. The gene calls are TRBV4-2 and TRBJ2-4, with D possibly being TRBD1 or TRBD2 (5 bases each). The V gene's germline CDR1 is LGHNA and CDR2 YNFKEQ. This CDR3 region has 16 residues. V dropped 4 bases and J dropped 3 bases, with 16 bases sitting between them. CDR3 bases: TGTGCCAGCAGCCGGGACCCTGGAGGTGTCAAAAACATTCAGTACTTC. Protein product: CASSRDPGGVKNIQYF.

This chain joins TRBV7-2 and TRBJ2-5; 8 positions match TRBD2. The V gene's germline CDR1 is SGHTA and CDR2 FQGNSA. The CDR3 sequence is 12 residues long. The V gene end was trimmed by 4 bases and the J gene end by 7 bases; junction bases not matched to a gene: 2. CDR3 DNA: TGTGCCAGCAGCTCACTAGCGGCGACCCAGTACTTC. Its protein product is CASSSLAATQYF. Based on the CDR3 plus reference TRBV7-2 and TRBJ2-5, the full variable domain is GAGVSQSPSNKVTEKGKDVELRCDPISGHTALYWYRQSLGQGLEFLIYFQGNSAPDKSGLPSDRFSAERTGGSVSTLTIQRTQQEDSAVYLCASSSLAATQYFGPGTRLLVL.

This clone came up a few times. The gene calls are TRBV7-2 and TRBJ2-5; a weak D match, TRBD1 (6 bases). Trimming shortened V by 2 bases and J by 5 bases, and 15 bases separated the two germline ends. The CDR3 contains 15 residues. CDR1 SGHTA and CDR2 FQGNSA come from the germline V gene. The CDR3 here is CASSLRRDTRETQYF. Here the CDR3 DNA reads TGTGCCAGCAGCTTAAGAAGGGACACGAGGGAGACCCAGTACTTC.

The CDR3 loop is CASEPTGQPSAEQFF. Here the CDR3 DNA reads TGCGCCAGCGAACCGACGGGACAGCCGTCCGCTGAGCAGTTCTTC. The V and J genes are TRBV5-1 and TRBJ2-1; 7 nucleotides line up with TRBD1. The germline V gene encodes CDR1 SGHRS and CDR2 YFSETQ. The V and J ends lost 7 bases and 9 bases, in that order; junction bases with no gene match: 16. This CDR3 has 15 residues. The full variable domain, completed using reference TRBV5-1 and TRBJ2-1, is KAGVTQTPRYLIKTRGQQVTLSCSPISGHRSVSWYQQTPGQGLQFLFEYFSETQRNKGNFPGRFSGRQFSNSRSEMNVSTLELGDSALYLCASEPTGQPSAEQFFGPGTRLTVL.

The CDR3 nucleotides are TGTGCCATCAGTGAGTCTTTCAGACAGTTGTTCGAGCAGTACTTC. The encoded protein is CAISESFRQLFEQYF. The J gene is TRBJ2-7, the V gene TRBV10-3; D might be TRBD1 (5 bases). This CDR3 has 15 residues. Per the germline V gene, CDR1 is ENHRY and CDR2 is SYGVKD. Trimming removed 0 bases from V and 6 bases from J, with 15 bases in between.

This rearrangement joins TRBV7-2 to TRBJ2-5; no reliable D call. The CDR3 runs to 12 residues. V lost 3 bases, J lost 5 bases, and 7 bases lay in between. CDR1 is SGHTA, CDR2 FQGNSA, per germline. In DNA form, the CDR3 reads TGTGCCAGCAGCTTTGCCCGGGAGACCCAGTACTTC. Translated, it gives CASSFARETQYF.

The chain joins TRBV7-2 to TRBJ2-1, with D hard to call. V was cut by 5 bases and J by 9 bases, with 17 bases left in between. This CDR3 has 14 residues. The germline CDR1 and CDR2 sequences are SGHTA and FQGNSA. The CDR3 DNA follows: TGTGCCAGCAGCGTGGTACAATTGGGTGGTGAGCAGTTCTTC. Encoded protein: CASSVVQLGGEQFF.

This clone occurred a few times. The V and J genes are TRBV19 and TRBJ2-5; 7 bases align to TRBD1. The better agreement between TRBJ2-7 and the DNA end casts doubt on the J call. The CDR3 is 15 residues long. Per the germline V gene, CDR1 is LNHDA and CDR2 is SQIVND (reference sequence). In DNA, the CDR3 is TGTGCCAGTAGTACCAAGTTGACAGGGCGAAGCGAGCAGTACTTC. Translation: CASSTKLTGRSEQYF.

The chain has TRBV4-1 and TRBJ1-5, with TRBD1 identical over 7 bases. The germline V gene has CDR1 MGHRA and CDR2 YSYEKL. With V trimmed by 3 bases and J by 4 bases, 3 bases remained unmatched. The CDR3 runs 14 residues. The CDR3, as DNA: TGCGCCAGCAGCCATTCGACAGGGAATCAGCCCCAGCATTTT. Translated, it gives CASSHSTGNQPQHF.

This clone was recorded a few times. This chain uses TRBV6-5 with TRBJ2-5; TRBD1 matches at 7 bases. V shed 6 bases, J shed 5 bases, and the junction held 9 bases outside the gene matches. CDR3 length: 14 residues. Germline V gene sequence: CDR1 MNHEY, CDR2 SVGAGI. The DNA for the CDR3 is TGTGCCAGCAGGGATCTTACAGGGGACGAGACCCAGTACTTC. Translating it yields CASRDLTGDETQYF.

With regard to this clone: A much larger clonotype is one base distant, so this may be a read error. The identical CDR3 is also encoded by other nucleotide sequences in the sample. The chain links TRBV5-1 to TRBJ1-3; D is ambiguous. CDR1 is SGHRS and CDR2 is YFSETQ in the germline V gene. The germline V and J ends were trimmed by 0 bases and 0 bases, with 7 bases remaining between them. This CDR3 has 15 residues. Here the CDR3 reads CASSLGPNSGNTIYF. As DNA, the CDR3 is TGCGCCAGCAGCTTGGGACCGAACTCTGGAAACACCATATATTTT.

The V and J genes are TRBV15 and TRBJ2-3, with TRBD1 matching 8 bases. The CDR3 consists of 16 residues. The germline V gene encodes CDR1 LNHNV and CDR2 YYDKDF (reference sequence). The V gene end was trimmed by 5 bases and the J gene end by 1 base; junction bases not matched to a gene: 8. The CDR3 nucleotides are TGTGCCACCAGCCCCCGAGACAGGGGTGGCACAGATACGCAGTATTTT. Translation: CATSPRDRGGTDTQYF.

The V call is TRBV11-2, the J call TRBJ2-7; 11 bases are shared with TRBD2. Looked up from germline, CDR1 is SGHAT and CDR2 is FQNNGV. V shed 5 bases, J shed 5 bases, and the junction held 5 bases outside the gene matches. The CDR3 spans 14 residues. The CDR3 loop reads CASSPTSGVHEQYF. CDR3 in DNA: TGTGCCAGCAGCCCGACTAGCGGGGTCCACGAGCAGTACTTC.

V gene TRBV7-9 combines with J gene TRBJ2-7, with D possibly TRBD1 on 6 matching bases. The germline V and J ends were trimmed by 3 bases and 0 bases, with 9 bases remaining between them. Germline assignment: CDR1 SEHNR and CDR2 FQNEAQ (reference sequence). This CDR3 has 14 amino acids. The CDR3: CASSLQGGSYEQYF. The CDR3 DNA is TGTGCCAGCAGCTTGCAAGGGGGCTCCTACGAGCAGTACTTC.

At least ten counts were recorded for this clone. J is TRBJ2-7 and V is TRBV4-1, with a weak D call TRBD1 (5 bases). V lost 3 bases to trimming and J lost 2 bases, with 11 bases between them. CDR1 MGHRA and CDR2 YSYEKL come from the germline V gene. The CDR3 is made up of 14 amino acids. The CDR3 coding sequence is TGCGCCAGCAGCCAGATGGACAAACCCTACGAGCAGTACTTC. Protein: CASSQMDKPYEQYF.

The genes are TRBV6-5 and TRBJ2-2; D unclear. The V and J ends lost 8 bases and 0 bases respectively, with 10 bases between them. The CDR3 length is 14 residues. The germline gives CDR1 MNHEY, CDR2 SVGAGI. CDR3 nucleotides: TGTGCCAGCTCCCCACCTACGAACACCGGGGAGCTGTTTTTT. It is translated as CASSPPTNTGELFF.

This clone was counted only a few times. The CDR3 coding sequence is TGTGCCTGGAGCCGGACGGATATTCCTATGAACACTGAAGCTTTCTTT. Its translation is CAWSRTDIPMNTEAFF. The V and J genes are TRBV30 and TRBJ1-1, with D unresolved. This CDR3 region has 16 residues. V was cut by 3 bases and J by 0 bases, with 17 bases left in between. From germline, CDR1 is GTSNPN and CDR2 SVGIG (reference sequence).